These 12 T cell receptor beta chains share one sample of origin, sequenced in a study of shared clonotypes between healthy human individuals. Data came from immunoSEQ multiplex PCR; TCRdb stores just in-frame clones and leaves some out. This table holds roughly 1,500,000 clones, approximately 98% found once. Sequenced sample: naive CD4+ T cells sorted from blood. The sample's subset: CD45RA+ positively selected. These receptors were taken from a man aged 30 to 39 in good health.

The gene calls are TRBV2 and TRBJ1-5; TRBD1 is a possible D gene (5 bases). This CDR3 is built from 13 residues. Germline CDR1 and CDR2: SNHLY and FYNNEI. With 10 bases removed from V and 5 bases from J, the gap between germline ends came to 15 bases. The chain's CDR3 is CATQGIRDQPQHF. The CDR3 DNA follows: TGTGCCACTCAGGGTATACGGGATCAGCCCCAGCATTTT.

Here the CDR3 DNA reads TGCGCCAGCAGTGATCCCCCCCGGTACAGGGAAGAGACCCAGTACTTC. Its translation is CASSDPPRYREETQYF. V usage is TRBV10-2 and J usage is TRBJ2-5, with D tentatively TRBD1 (6 bases). Germline values: CDR1 WSHSY, CDR2 SAAADI. The CDR3 spans 16 residues. V was trimmed by 3 bases and J by 3 bases, leaving 17 bases between them.

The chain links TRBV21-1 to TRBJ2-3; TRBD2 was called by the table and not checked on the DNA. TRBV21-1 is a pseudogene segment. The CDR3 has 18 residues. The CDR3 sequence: CASSKALGTERSTDTQYF. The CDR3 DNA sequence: TGTGCCAGCAGCAAAGCATTAGGTACCGAGAGGAGCACAGATACGCAGTATTTT.

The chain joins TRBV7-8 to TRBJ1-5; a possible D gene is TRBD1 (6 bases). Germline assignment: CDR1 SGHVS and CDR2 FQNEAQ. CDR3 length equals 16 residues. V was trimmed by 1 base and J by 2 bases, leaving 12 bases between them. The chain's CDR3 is CASSLGGARGNQPQHF. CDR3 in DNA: TGTGCCAGCAGCTTAGGGGGGGCTAGGGGCAATCAGCCCCAGCATTTT.

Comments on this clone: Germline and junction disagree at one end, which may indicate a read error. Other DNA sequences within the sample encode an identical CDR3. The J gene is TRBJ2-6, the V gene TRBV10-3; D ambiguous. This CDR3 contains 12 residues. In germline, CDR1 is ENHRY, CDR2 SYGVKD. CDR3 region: CAIGSGANVLTF. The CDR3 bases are TGCGCGATTGGCTCTGGGGCCAACGTCCTGACTTTC.

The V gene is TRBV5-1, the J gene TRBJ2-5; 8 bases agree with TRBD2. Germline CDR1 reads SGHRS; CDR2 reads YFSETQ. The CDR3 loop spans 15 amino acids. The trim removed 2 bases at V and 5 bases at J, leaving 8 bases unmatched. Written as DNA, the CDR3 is TGCGCCAGCAGCTTTATACCCGGCGGGAGGGAGACCCAGTACTTC. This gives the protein CASSFIPGGRETQYF.

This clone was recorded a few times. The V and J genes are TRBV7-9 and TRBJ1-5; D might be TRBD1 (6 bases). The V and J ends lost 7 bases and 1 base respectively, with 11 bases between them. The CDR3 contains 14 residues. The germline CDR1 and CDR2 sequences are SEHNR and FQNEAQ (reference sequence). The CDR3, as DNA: TGTGCCAGCAACGCCGGGACAAGCAATCAGCCCCAGCATTTT. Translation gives CASNAGTSNQPQHF. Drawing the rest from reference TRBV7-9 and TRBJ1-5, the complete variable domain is DTGVSQNPRHKITKRGQNVTFRCDPISEHNRLYWYRQTLGQGPEFLTYFQNEAQLEKSRLLSDRFSAERPKGSFSTLEIQRTEQGDSAMYLCASNAGTSNQPQHFGDGTRLSIL.

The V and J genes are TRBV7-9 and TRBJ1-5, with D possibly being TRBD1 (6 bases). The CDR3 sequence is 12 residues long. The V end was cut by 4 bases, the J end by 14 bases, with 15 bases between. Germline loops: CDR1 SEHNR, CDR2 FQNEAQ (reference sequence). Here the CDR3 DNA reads TGTGCCAGCAGCTCACAAACCGGGACAAAGCATTTT. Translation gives CASSSQTGTKHF.

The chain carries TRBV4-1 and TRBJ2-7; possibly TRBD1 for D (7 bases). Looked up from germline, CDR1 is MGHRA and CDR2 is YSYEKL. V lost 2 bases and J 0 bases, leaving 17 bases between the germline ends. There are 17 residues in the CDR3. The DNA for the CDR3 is TGCGCCAGCAGCCAACTGACAGGGACTTCCTCCTCCTACGAGCAGTACTTC. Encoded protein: CASSQLTGTSSSYEQYF.

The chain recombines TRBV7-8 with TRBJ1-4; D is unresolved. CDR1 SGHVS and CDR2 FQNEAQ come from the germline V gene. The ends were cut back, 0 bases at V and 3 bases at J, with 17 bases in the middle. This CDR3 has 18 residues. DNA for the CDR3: TGTGCCAGCAGCTTAGCGCTATCGAATGTCTCGGCTAATGAAAAACTGTTTTTT. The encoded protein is CASSLALSNVSANEKLFF.

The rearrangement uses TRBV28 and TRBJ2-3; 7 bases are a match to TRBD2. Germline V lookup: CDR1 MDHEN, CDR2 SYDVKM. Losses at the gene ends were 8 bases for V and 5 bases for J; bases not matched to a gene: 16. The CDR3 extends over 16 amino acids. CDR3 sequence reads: CASHLPGGGPGDTQYF. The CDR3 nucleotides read TGTGCCAGCCATCTACCGGGGGGAGGGCCGGGAGATACGCAGTATTTT.

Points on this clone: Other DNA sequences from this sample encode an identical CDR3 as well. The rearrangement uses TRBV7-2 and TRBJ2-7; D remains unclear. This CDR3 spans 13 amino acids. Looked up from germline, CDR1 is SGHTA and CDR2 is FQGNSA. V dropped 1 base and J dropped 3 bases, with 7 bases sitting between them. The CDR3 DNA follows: TGTGCCAGCAGCTTAGGTCCAGGCTACGAGCAGTACTTC. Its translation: CASSLGPGYEQYF.